The clone carrying this T cell receptor (beta chain) was counted between two and nine times. Its cognate antigen is unknown. TCRdb ran MiXCR on the RACE reads and lists one entry per CDR3 protein. Among around 150,000 distinct CDR3 sequences listed, 25% to 35% were seen once. This specimen belongs to a study of human T cells and chemical hapten exposure. Study as a whole: In the approximately 25-week study, patients were dosed weekly with diphenylcyclopropenone on the scalp throughout.

Described time point: patch test 3, about 24 weeks after DPC sensitization. Treatment meaning: therapeutic diphenylcyclopropenone sensitization with weekly scalp DPC. The study's findings and limits: DPC sensitization produced no change in TCRs with frequency above 1 in 1000. Donors, who had alopecia, may show an immune response that differs from healthy people's.

The TCR comes from a woman between 18 and 30 years old with alopecia areata. Some clones in this sample may be carry-over from other donors' samples. Here the sequenced sample was whole blood, taken in connection with sensitization to the hapten diphenylcyclopropenone (DPC).

The CDR3 nucleotides are TGCGCCAGCAGCTTGGATGCCATACGGACAGGGGATGAGCAGTTCTTC. Translation: CASSLDAIRTGDEQFF. V is TRBV5-1 and J is TRBJ2-1, with 9 bases identical to TRBD1. This CDR3 is built from 16 residues. Germline lookup yields CDR1 SGHRS and CDR2 YFSETQ. V gave up 0 bases and J gave up 8 bases; unmatched junction bases: 9.